The rows below give T cell receptor beta chains drawn from one sample of a study of cytomegalovirus exposure and HLA in healthy donors. Clones were sequenced by immunoSEQ multiplex PCR, and TCRdb holds only the in-frame ones, with some missing. The sample contains around 150,000 clones, 64% of which appear only once. Sequenced material: PBMCs. Every receptor here comes from a young woman in good health and CMV-seropositive. Each CDR3 is given with its conserved first and last residue. The D gene is left open where the match is weak. Rows may omit the clone size; those that give it use once, few, many or a size class.

TRBV30	TRBJ2-7	16	.	.	TGTGCCTGGAGTTCCACAAATGACAGGAACTCCTACGAGCAGTACTTC	CAWSSTNDRNSYEQYF
TRBV9	TRBJ1-1	14	TRBD1	.	TGTGCCAGCAGCGGAAGGGACAGTATAAGCGCAGCTTTCTTT	CASSGRDSISAAFF
TRBV29-1	TRBJ2-1	13	TRBD1	.	TGCAGCGTTGGAACAGGGGCGGAAAATGAGCAGTTCTTC	CSVGTGAENEQFF
TRBV4-1	TRBJ2-4	17	.	.	TGCGCCAGCAGCCAAGTGTTGCCCCCCGGGAGCAAAAACATTCAGTACTTC	CASSQVLPPGSKNIQYF
TRBV15	TRBJ2-4	14	.	.	TGTGCCACCAGCCTAACAGTAGCCAAAAACATTCAGTACTTC	CATSLTVAKNIQYF
TRBV28	TRBJ1-5	15	.	.	TGTGCCAGCAGACCGGGAGGGGGGGGTAGTCAGCCCCAGCATTTT	CASRPGGGGSQPQHF
TRBV19	TRBJ2-1	14	.	few	TGTGCCAGTAGTATAAACCCCCTAGGTGGTGAGCAGTTCTTC	CASSINPLGGEQFF
TRBV7-9	TRBJ2-1	14	.	few	TGTGCCAGCAGCTTACTCGGGACTTCCCATGAGCAGTTCTTC	CASSLLGTSHEQFF
TRBV6-1	TRBJ2-7	15	TRBD2	.	TGTGCCAGCAGTGATCAGCGGGGACCCCTCGCGGAGCAGTACTTC	CASSDQRGPLAEQYF
TRBV7-9	TRBJ2-7	13	TRBD1	.	TGTGCCAGCACATACCAGGGGGCGCCCGAGCAGTACTTC	CASTYQGAPEQYF
TRBV14	TRBJ2-7	14	TRBD1	.	TGTGCCAGCAGCCTCGGACAGGGTTTCTACGAGCAGTACTTC	CASSLGQGFYEQYF
TRBV5-1	TRBJ2-1	15	TRBD2	once	TGCGCCAGCAGCTTGGGGGGACTAGCGGGGAATGAGCAGTTCTTC	CASSLGGLAGNEQFF
TRBV9	TRBJ1-2	17	TRBD1	.	TGTGCCAGCAGAGGCCGTCCACGAGGGCAGGGGGACTATGGCTACACCTTC	CASRGRPRGQGDYGYTF
TRBV2	TRBJ2-7	11	.	many	TGTGCCAGCAGACAGGGCTACGAGCAGTACTTC	CASRQGYEQYF
TRBV30	TRBJ2-3	12	.	.	TGTGCCTGGAGTTTAACCGGGACTTCCCGGTATTTT	CAWSLTGTSRYF
TRBV6-5	TRBJ2-1	15	.	few	TGTGCCAGCAGTTACGGGCAGGGGTTTCGTAATGAGCAGTTCTTC	CASSYGQGFRNEQFF
TRBV5-1	TRBJ1-1	14	.	.	TGCGCCAGCAGCCCTCGGGCAGGGCTCACTGAAGCTTTCTTT	CASSPRAGLTEAFF
TRBV20-1	TRBJ1-2	10	.	few	TGCAGTTATTATAACTATGGCTACACCTTC	CSYYNYGYTF
TRBV4-1	TRBJ2-3	16	TRBD1	.	TGCGCCAGCAGCCAAGTAGGGACAGGGGAAACAGATACGCAGTATTTT	CASSQVGTGETDTQYF
TRBV6-1	TRBJ1-5	16	.	.	TGTGCCAGCAGTGAATACGGAACAGGGTCGTATCAGCCCCAGCATTTT	CASSEYGTGSYQPQHF
TRBV7-9	TRBJ2-7	17	TRBD2	few	TGTGCCAGCAGCTTAAGCCTAGCGGGAGTTTGGGCCTACGAGCAGTACTTC	CASSLSLAGVWAYEQYF
TRBV5-1	TRBJ2-5	13	.	.	TGCGCCAGCAGCCTAGGTCCCGGGGAGACCCAGTACTTC	CASSLGPGETQYF
TRBV19	TRBJ2-1	14	TRBD2	.	TGTGCCACCGCACGACTAGCATTTTCCGATGAGCAGTTCTTC	CATARLAFSDEQFF
TRBV2	TRBJ1-6	15	.	once	TGTGCCAGCAGTGATCAGGGCCCCCATAATTCACCCCTCCACTTT	CASSDQGPHNSPLHF
TRBV6-5	TRBJ1-1	16	TRBD1	.	TGTGCCAGCAGTTCCCGACAGGGTAGTCGGTACACTGAAGCTTTCTTT	CASSSRQGSRYTEAFF
TRBV4-2	TRBJ1-3	14	.	.	TGTGCCAGCAGCCAAGATTCGGCTGGAAACACCATATATTTT	CASSQDSAGNTIYF
TRBV19	TRBJ2-1	17	TRBD2	.	TGTGCCAGTAGTATCGCCCGGAGGGCTAGCGGGGACAATGAGCAGTTCTTC	CASSIARRASGDNEQFF
TRBV2	TRBJ2-7	16	TRBD1	.	TGTGCCAGCAGTGAACAGGCAGGGGGCGCAGGGTACGAGCAGTACTTC	CASSEQAGGAGYEQYF